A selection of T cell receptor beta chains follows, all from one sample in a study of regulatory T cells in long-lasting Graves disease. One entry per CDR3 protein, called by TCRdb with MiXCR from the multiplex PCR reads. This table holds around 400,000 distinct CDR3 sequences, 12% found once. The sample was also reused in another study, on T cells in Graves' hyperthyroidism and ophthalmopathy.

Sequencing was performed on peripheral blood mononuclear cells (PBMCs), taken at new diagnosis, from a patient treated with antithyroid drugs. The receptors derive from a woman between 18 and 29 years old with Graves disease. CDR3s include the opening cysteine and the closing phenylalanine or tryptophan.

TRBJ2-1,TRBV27,CASSKTGPMQFF
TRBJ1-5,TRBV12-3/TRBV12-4,CASRQRDSNNQPQHF
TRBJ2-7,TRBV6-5,CASSLGGGGSYEQYF
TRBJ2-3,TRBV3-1,CASSLHLAGGGADTQYF
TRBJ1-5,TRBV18,CASSRGNSNQPQHF
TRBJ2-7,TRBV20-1,CSARPVSLWYEQYF
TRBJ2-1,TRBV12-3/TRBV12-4,CASSSSGRAHSYNEQFF
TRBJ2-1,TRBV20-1,CSARGNNEQFF
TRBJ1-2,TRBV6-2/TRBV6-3,CASREPPAGAIYGYTF
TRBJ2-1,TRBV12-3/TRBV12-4,CASSFSASGRVRQFF
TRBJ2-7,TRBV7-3,CASSLQPGLSYEQYF
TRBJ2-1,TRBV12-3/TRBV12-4,CASSSYGWDRVRNEQFF
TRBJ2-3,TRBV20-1,CSARDGLAGGPRTQYF
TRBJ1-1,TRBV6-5,CASSYLNGGTEGEAFF
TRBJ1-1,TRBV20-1,CSGAGPTEAFF
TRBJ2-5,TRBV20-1,CSAFPPGQQETQYF
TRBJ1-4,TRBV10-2,CASSRTGEKLFF
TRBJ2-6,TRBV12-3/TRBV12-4,CASSSQESGANVLTF
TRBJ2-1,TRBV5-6,CASSLELGENEQFF
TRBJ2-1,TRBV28,CASSFRLEPGHEQFF
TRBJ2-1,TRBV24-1,CATSPGVVRDNEQFF
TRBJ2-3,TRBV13,CASSLEGAGRADTQYF
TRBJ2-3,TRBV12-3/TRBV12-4,CASTGLAERDTQYF
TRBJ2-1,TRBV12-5,CASGLVGPPRFF
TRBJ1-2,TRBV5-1,CASSLGSGGNYGYTF
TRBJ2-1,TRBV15,CATSVEGRPRNEQFF
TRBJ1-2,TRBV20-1,CSARGQGTRAYGYTF
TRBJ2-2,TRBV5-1,CASSFAGGTNTGELFF
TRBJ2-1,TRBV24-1,CATSGQGSDEQFF
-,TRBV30,CAWSVMAGGGDEQFF
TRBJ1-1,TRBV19,CASSIAYTGLYTEAFF
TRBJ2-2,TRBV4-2,CASSQEFRQGTGELFF
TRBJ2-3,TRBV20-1,CSARGQGPYPHSTDTQYF
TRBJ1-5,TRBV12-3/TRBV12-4,CASSLREWYSNQPQHF
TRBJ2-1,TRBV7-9,CASRDRDRTSFEQFF
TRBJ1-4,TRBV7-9,CASSSDSGTAATNEKLFF
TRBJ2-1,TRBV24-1,CATSDFSGTSGSNEQFF
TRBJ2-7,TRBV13,CVSSLGETYEQYF
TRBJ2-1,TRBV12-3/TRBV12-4,CASSGAPGYNEQFF
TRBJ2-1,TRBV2,CASREAGGLDEQFF
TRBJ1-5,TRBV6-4,CASSEDRGVCQSNQPQHF
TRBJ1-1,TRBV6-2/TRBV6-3,CASNEQGTEAFF
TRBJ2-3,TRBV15,CATSREPSTDTQYF
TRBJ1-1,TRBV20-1,CSASQGVNTEAFF
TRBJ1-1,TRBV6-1,CASSKERGLNTEAFF
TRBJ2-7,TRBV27,CASTTRTSGSYEQYF
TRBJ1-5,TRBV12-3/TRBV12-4,CASSPDRGRSAQHF
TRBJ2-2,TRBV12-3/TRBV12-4,CASLTYGELFF